This T cell receptor (beta chain) was identified in a study of shared clonotypes between healthy human individuals. Across the study: Used for every donor were three CD4 naive, three CD4 memory, two CD8 naive and one CD8 memory plate.

Comment on this clone: What it binds is unknown.

General observations from the study: Shared clonotypes: about 4.6% naive CD4, about 3.3% naive CD8, less than 2.5% memory CD4, around 0.4% memory CD8. Apart from blood, nothing was sampled; tissue repertoires likely differ.

Selected positively for CCR7 and CD45RO-negative, naive CD8 cells excluded terminally differentiated effector memory CD45RA+ cells. Genomic DNA from each subset was divided evenly over several immunoSEQ plates. This table comes from immunoSEQ multiplex PCR, and its TCRdb copy is limited to in-frame clones, with some not included. The profile shows some 2,000,000 clones, over 85% of them singletons. The sequence was obtained from a man aged 18 to 30 in good health. Sequences were obtained from naive CD8+ T cells sorted from blood.

CDR3 region: CASSWGTGPGYGYTF. The CDR3 bases are TGTGCCAGCAGCTGGGGGACAGGGCCAGGCTATGGCTACACCTTC. The V and J genes are TRBV5-4 and TRBJ1-2, with 9 bases that match TRBD1. From germline, CDR1 is SGHNT and CDR2 YYREEE (reference sequence). The V gene end was trimmed by 3 bases and the J gene end by 4 bases; junction bases not matched to a gene: 7. This CDR3 region has 15 residues.